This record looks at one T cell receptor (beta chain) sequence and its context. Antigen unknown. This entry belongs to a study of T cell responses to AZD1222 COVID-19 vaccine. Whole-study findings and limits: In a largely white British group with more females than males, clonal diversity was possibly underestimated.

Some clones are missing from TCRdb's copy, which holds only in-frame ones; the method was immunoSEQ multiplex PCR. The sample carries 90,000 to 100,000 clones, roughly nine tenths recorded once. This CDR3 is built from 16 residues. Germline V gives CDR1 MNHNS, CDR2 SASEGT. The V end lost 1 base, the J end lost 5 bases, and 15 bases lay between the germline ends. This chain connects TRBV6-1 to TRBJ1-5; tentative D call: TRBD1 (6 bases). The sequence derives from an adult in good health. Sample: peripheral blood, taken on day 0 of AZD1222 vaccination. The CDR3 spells CASSEVRGYRHQPQHF. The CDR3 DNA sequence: TGTGCCAGCAGTGAAGTCAGGGGTTATCGTCATCAGCCCCAGCATTTT.